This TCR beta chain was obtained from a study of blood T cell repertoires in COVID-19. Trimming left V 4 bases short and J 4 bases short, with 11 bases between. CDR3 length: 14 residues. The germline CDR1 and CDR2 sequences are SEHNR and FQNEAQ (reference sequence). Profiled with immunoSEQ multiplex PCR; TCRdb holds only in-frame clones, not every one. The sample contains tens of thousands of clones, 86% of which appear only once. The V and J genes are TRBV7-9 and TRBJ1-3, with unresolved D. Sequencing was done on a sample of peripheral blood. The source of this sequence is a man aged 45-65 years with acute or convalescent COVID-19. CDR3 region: CASSSGLGGNTIYF. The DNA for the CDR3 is TGTGCCAGCAGCTCGGGTCTAGGAGGAAACACCATATATTTT.